This note documents a single T cell receptor (beta chain) sequence. Its specificity is not known. Amplification used 60 Vbeta primers and 13 Jbeta primers. Here immunoSEQ multiplex PCR was the method, and the copy in TCRdb shows in-frame clones only, minus some. This sample carries about 200,000 clones, 80% to 85% of them seen once, and the ten largest clones take around 2.7%. This specimen comes from a study of cytomegalovirus exposure and HLA in healthy donors. The V and J ends lost 0 bases and 5 bases, in that order; junction bases with no gene match: 5. The CDR3 runs to 16 residues. From germline, CDR1 is SGHVS and CDR2 FQNEAQ. Study-wide results and limits: In a later analysis, several top co-occurrence clusters appeared linked to parvovirus B19, influenza, CMV and Epstein-Barr virus. Reportedly, fewer N-insertions than the approximately 690-donor mean appeared in an Asian-associated ancestry cluster in a later analysis.

Sequencing was performed on PBMCs. V gene TRBV7-8 combines with J gene TRBJ2-5, with 11 bases lining up with TRBD2. This clonotype was sampled from a woman aged 40 to 50 in good health and CMV-seronegative. Here the CDR3 reads CASSLARLAGRETQYF. CDR3 bases: TGTGCCAGCAGCTTAGCGAGACTAGCGGGACGGGAGACCCAGTACTTC. Variable domain in full (rest from reference TRBV7-8 and TRBJ2-5): GAGVSQSPRYKVAKRGQDVALRCDPISGHVSLFWYQQALGQGPEFLTYFQNEAQLDKSGLPSDRFFAERPEGSVSTLKIQRTQQEDSAVYLCASSLARLAGRETQYFGPGTRLLVL.